The sequence of this TCR beta chain was determined in a study of blood T cells in healthy people across ages. This clonotype has just a few counts. The antigen is not known. Overall study findings and caveats: Per million T cells, TCR beta diversity dropped about linearly as age rose.

For the second PCR, which ran for roughly 6 to 12 cycles, a sample-barcoded 5' primer and a J-beta primer mix were used. MiXCR, applied by TCRdb to the 5' RACE reads, yields one record per CDR3 protein. Of around 970,000 distinct CDR3 sequences in the sample, roughly half are singletons; the top ten hold over 20%. Trimming stripped 2 bases from V and 3 bases from J, with 21 bases between. The germline gives CDR1 MNHEY, CDR2 SVGEGT. The CDR3 extends over 18 amino acids. The chain has TRBV6-2 or TRBV6-3 and TRBJ2-3; D is perhaps TRBD2 (6 bases). This clonotype originated in a woman aged 55 to 70 in good health. Sample: blood. The CDR3 sequence: CASSYNRLDPRTTDTQYF. CDR3 sequence (DNA): TGTGCCAGCAGTTACAACAGACTAGACCCGAGGACAACAGATACGCAGTATTTT.